This T cell receptor beta chain originates from a study of post-analysis software for immune sequencing data. The TCR beta cDNA libraries carried unique molecular identifiers. One entry per CDR3 protein results from TCRdb running MiXCR on the PCR reads. The sample gives more than 500,000 distinct CDR3 sequences, around 34% of which show up once; less than 6% is in the top ten. The length of the CDR3 is 16 residues. The germline V and J ends were trimmed by 0 bases and 6 bases, with 15 bases remaining between them. CDR1 and CDR2 (germline): LGHNT, FRNRAP. A note on this clonotype: Its antigen is unidentified.

Broader study findings: Patients showed TRBV5-6, TRBV5-1 and TRBV20-1 among five TRBV segments more frequent than in controls.

Material for sequencing was blood. The TCR was taken from a girl between 2 and 17 years old with multiple sclerosis. The gene calls are TRBV12-5 and TRBJ2-1; the D call may be TRBD1 or TRBD2 (5 bases each). CDR3 nucleotides: TGTGCTAGTGGTTTGGTAGGGACCGCGGAACCCAATGAGCAGTTCTTC. This gives the protein CASGLVGTAEPNEQFF.